One and the same sample provided the 17 T cell receptor beta chains below, sequenced in a study of T-cell memory formation after mild COVID-19. TCRdb ran MiXCR on the 5' RACE reads and lists one entry per CDR3 protein. The sample shows around 130,000 distinct CDR3 sequences, roughly 6% of them seen only once. Sequencing input: PBMCs or a T cell subset sorted from them (not recorded which). The origin of the receptors is an adult woman who had mild COVID-19 (a few samples of this study predate the infection). Cell type and time point are not known.

The chain links TRBV20-1 to TRBJ1-1, with 9 bases matching TRBD1. The germline gives CDR1 DFQATT, CDR2 SNEGSKA (reference sequence). Trimming removed 5 bases from V and 2 bases from J; junction bases left unmatched: 9. This CDR3 contains 15 residues. The CDR3, as DNA: TGCAGTGCTCCTAGGTGGGGACAGGGAAACACTGAAGCTTTCTTT. Its translation is CSAPRWGQGNTEAFF.

This clonotype was observed at least ten times. J is TRBJ2-7 and V is TRBV7-3; D is possibly TRBD1 or TRBD2 (5 bases each). The CDR3 loop spans 13 amino acids. Germline V gives CDR1 SGHTA, CDR2 FQGTGA. Between the trimmed V and J ends, which lost 5 bases and 4 bases, there was a span of 12 bases. CDR3 DNA sequence: TGTGCCAGCAGCCCCGGGACCGAATACGAGCAGTACTTC. Its translation is CASSPGTEYEQYF.

This clonotype has at least ten counts. J is TRBJ2-7 and V is TRBV18; TRBD1 matches 8 bases. V shed 3 bases, J shed 6 bases, and the junction held 10 bases outside the gene matches. The germline V gene encodes CDR1 KGHSH and CDR2 LQKENI. This CDR3 has 15 residues. Written as DNA, the CDR3 is TGTGCCAGCTCACCGATTGGACAGGGAGAGTCCGAGCAGTACTTC. Encoded protein: CASSPIGQGESEQYF.

This chain joins TRBV12-3 or TRBV12-4 and TRBJ2-1; D gene unclear. V was clipped by 3 bases and J by 4 bases, with 10 bases between them. The length of the CDR3 is 14 residues. The CDR3 here is CASSLRQLYNEQFF. DNA for the CDR3: TGTGCCAGCAGTTTGCGGCAGCTATACAATGAGCAGTTCTTC.

Many counts were recorded for this clonotype. This rearrangement joins TRBV10-3 to TRBJ2-5; D remains ambiguous. Trimming shortened V by 6 bases and J by 5 bases, and 13 bases separated the two germline ends. Germline values: CDR1 ENHRY, CDR2 SYGVKD. This CDR3 region has 13 residues. The CDR3 DNA follows: TGTGCCATCAGCGGGCGTAAAATGGAGACCCAGTACTTC. Translation: CAISGRKMETQYF.

J is TRBJ1-5 and V is TRBV4-2; D not resolved. The CDR3 runs 19 residues. The V and J ends lost 0 bases and 0 bases respectively, with 18 bases between them. Germline V gives CDR1 LGHNA, CDR2 YNFKEQ. CDR3 sequence: CASSQDHRHLISSNQPQHF. The CDR3 DNA is TGTGCCAGCAGCCAAGATCACAGACACCTGATATCTAGCAATCAGCCCCAGCATTTT.

The genes are TRBV18 and TRBJ2-3, with 7 bases fitting TRBD1. CDR3 length equals 16 residues. The germline V gene encodes CDR1 KGHSH and CDR2 LQKENI. The trim removed 3 bases at V and 1 base at J, leaving 7 bases unmatched. The CDR3 region has the DNA TGTGCCAGCTCACCTCCGGTAGGGACAGGCACAGATACGCAGTATTTT. Translating gives CASSPPVGTGTDTQYF.

The V gene is TRBV27, the J gene TRBJ2-2, with 7 bases matching TRBD2. The CDR3 has 16 residues. The germline V gene encodes CDR1 MNHEY and CDR2 SMNVEV (reference sequence). V lost 4 bases to trimming and J lost 3 bases; unmatched junction nucleotides: 8. CDR3 DNA: TGTGCCAGCAGTTCTTGGGGGGGAGTTCACACCGGGGAGCTGTTTTTT. Translating gives CASSSWGGVHTGELFF.

In its sample, this clonotype was seen a few times. The genes are TRBV12-3 or TRBV12-4 and TRBJ2-2, with 11 bases fitting TRBD2. J was trimmed by 2 bases and V by 5 bases; bases with no gene match: 7. The CDR3 contains 17 residues. The CDR3: CASSVTSGGVNTGELFF. The CDR3 nucleotides read TGTGCCAGCAGTGTCACTAGCGGGGGCGTAAACACCGGGGAGCTGTTTTTT.

This clonotype came up many times. This chain connects TRBV7-2 to TRBJ2-2; D is ambiguous. This CDR3 region has 14 residues. V lost 2 bases to trimming and J lost 4 bases, with 8 bases between them. CDR1 SGHTA and CDR2 FQGNSA come from the germline V gene. The CDR3 reads CASSLPVSTGELFF. The CDR3 DNA sequence: TGTGCCAGCAGCTTACCGGTTAGCACCGGGGAGCTGTTTTTT.

This clonotype was observed at least ten times. CDR3 sequence reads: CSVVVRMAETQYF. As DNA, the CDR3 is TGCAGCGTTGTTGTCAGAATGGCGGAGACCCAGTACTTC. The chain joins TRBV29-1 to TRBJ2-5; D not certain. This CDR3 has 13 residues. CDR1 and CDR2 from the germline V gene are SQVTM and ANQGSEA. Trimming cost V 4 bases and J 5 bases, with 14 bases left between them.

This clonotype was detected many times. The chain has TRBV7-2 and TRBJ2-7; tentatively, D is TRBD1 or TRBD2 (5 bases each). Looked up from germline, CDR1 is SGHTA and CDR2 is FQGNSA. Trimming took 3 bases from V and 3 from J, leaving 9 bases between them. This CDR3 is built from 13 residues. CDR3 protein: CASSFGALYEQYF. The CDR3 DNA reads TGTGCCAGCAGCTTCGGGGCGCTCTACGAGCAGTACTTC.

This clonotype was detected many times. The CDR3 nucleotides read TGTGCCTGGAAAACCCTGGGGAATCAGCAGTTCTTC. This codes for CAWKTLGNQQFF. This rearrangement joins TRBV30 to TRBJ2-1; D is ambiguous. Trimming removed 4 bases at V and 11 bases at J, with 15 bases between. Germline V gene sequence: CDR1 GTSNPN, CDR2 SVGIG (reference sequence). The CDR3 contains 12 residues.

This clonotype was observed a handful of times. The chain couples TRBV5-1 to TRBJ2-5; a possible D gene is TRBD2 (6 bases). Between the trimmed V and J ends, which lost 1 base and 5 bases, there was a span of 12 bases. The CDR3 loop spans 14 amino acids. Germline CDR1 is SGHRS and CDR2 is YFSETQ. As DNA, the CDR3 is TGCGCCAGCAGCTTGTGGTCAAGCGGGGAGACCCAGTACTTC. Its protein product is CASSLWSSGETQYF.

This clonotype was recorded a few times. The genes are TRBV6-5 and TRBJ1-4; possibly TRBD1 for D (5 bases). This CDR3 has 14 residues. CDR1 is MNHEY and CDR2 is SVGAGI in the germline V gene. The V end lost 5 bases, the J end lost 0 bases, and 7 bases lay between the germline ends. CDR3 in DNA: TGTGCCAGCAGTGGGGCCGCAACTAATGAAAAACTGTTTTTT. Protein sequence: CASSGAATNEKLFF.

The chain employs TRBV20-1 and TRBJ2-7; D is perhaps TRBD2 (6 bases). In germline, CDR1 is DFQATT, CDR2 SNEGSKA (reference sequence). The CDR3 consists of 12 residues. Trimming cost V 8 bases and J 3 bases, with 14 bases left between them. CDR3 residues: CSPSSGGYEQYF. The CDR3 nucleotides read TGCAGTCCCAGTTCCGGGGGCTACGAGCAGTACTTC.

The rearrangement uses TRBV20-1 and TRBJ2-3; D possibly corresponds to TRBD2 (6 bases). Germline lookup yields CDR1 DFQATT and CDR2 SNEGSKA (reference sequence). The V end was cut by 0 bases, the J end by 2 bases, with 9 bases between. This CDR3 region has 14 residues. DNA of the CDR3: TGCAGTGCTAGAGACGGCGGGAACACAGATACGCAGTATTTT. Its protein product is CSARDGGNTDTQYF.